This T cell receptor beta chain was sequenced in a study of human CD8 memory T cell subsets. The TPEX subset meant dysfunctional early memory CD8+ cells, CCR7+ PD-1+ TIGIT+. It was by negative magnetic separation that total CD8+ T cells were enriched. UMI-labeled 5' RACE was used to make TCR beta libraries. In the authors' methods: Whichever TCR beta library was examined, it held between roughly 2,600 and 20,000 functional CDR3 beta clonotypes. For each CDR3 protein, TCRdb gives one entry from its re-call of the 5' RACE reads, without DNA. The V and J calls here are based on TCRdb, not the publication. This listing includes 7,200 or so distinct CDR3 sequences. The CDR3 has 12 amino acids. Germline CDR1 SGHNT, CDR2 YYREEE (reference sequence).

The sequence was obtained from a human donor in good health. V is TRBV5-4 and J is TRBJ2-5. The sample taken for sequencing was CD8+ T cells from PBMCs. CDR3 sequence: CASSPEGETQYF.